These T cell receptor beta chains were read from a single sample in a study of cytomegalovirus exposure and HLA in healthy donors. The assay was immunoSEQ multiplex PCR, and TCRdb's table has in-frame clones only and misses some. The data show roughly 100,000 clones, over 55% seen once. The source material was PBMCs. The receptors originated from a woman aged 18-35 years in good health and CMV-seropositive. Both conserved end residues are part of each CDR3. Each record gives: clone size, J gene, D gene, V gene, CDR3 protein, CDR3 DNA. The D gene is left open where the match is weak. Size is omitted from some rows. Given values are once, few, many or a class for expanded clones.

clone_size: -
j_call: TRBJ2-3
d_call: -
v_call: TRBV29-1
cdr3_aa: CSPGIRDTQYF
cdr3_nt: TGCAGCCCAGGCATCCGAGATACGCAGTATTTT

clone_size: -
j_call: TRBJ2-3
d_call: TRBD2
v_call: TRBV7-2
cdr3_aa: CASRSGVAGNTDTQYF
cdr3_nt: TGTGCCAGCAGATCGGGGGTAGCGGGGAACACAGATACGCAGTATTTT

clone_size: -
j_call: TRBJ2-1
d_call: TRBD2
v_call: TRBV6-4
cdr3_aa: CASSEASGAAQQFF
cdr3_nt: TGTGCCAGCAGTGAGGCTAGCGGGGCGGCCCAGCAGTTCTTC

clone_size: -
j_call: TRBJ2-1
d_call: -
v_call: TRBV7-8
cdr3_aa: CASSLGRTNEQFF
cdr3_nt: TGTGCCAGCAGCTTAGGAAGGACTAATGAGCAGTTCTTC

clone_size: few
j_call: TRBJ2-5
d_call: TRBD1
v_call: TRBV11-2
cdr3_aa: CASSSQGAKETQYF
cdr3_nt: TGTGCCAGCAGTTCGCAGGGGGCGAAAGAGACCCAGTACTTC

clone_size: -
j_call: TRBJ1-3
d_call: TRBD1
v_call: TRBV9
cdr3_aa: CASSVGGGWGGNTIYF
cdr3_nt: TGTGCCAGCAGCGTAGGAGGGGGCTGGGGTGGAAACACCATATATTTT

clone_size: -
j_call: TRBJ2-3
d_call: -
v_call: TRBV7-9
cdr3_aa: CASSPGQGRQTRTDTQYF
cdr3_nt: TGTGCCAGCAGCCCGGGTCAGGGTAGGCAAACCCGCACAGATACGCAGTATTTT

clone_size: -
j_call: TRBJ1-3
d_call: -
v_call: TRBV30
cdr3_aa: CAWSVLEGYTIYF
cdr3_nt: TGTGCCTGGAGTGTACTGGAGGGATACACCATATATTTT

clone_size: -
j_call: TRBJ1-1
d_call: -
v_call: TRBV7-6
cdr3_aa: CASSPTVNTEAFF
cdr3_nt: TGTGCCAGCAGTCCCACAGTGAACACTGAAGCTTTCTTT

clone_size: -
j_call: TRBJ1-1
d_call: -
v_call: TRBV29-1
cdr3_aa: CSVETGSDTEAFF
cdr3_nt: TGCAGCGTTGAAACAGGGTCGGACACTGAAGCTTTCTTT

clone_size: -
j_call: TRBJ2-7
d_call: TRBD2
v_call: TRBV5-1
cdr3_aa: CASSEGLAGADTGYF
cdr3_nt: TGCGCCAGCAGCGAGGGACTAGCGGGGGCCGACACTGGGTACTTC

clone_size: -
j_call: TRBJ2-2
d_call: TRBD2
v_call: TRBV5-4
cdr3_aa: CASSTSAGSGPTGELFF
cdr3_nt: TGTGCCAGCAGCACCTCAGCGGGTAGCGGGCCAACCGGGGAGCTGTTTTTT

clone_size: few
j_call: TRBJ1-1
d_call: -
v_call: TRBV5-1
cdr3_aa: CASSLVRGNTEAFF
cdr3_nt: TGCGCCAGCAGCTTGGTAAGGGGGAATACTGAAGCTTTCTTT

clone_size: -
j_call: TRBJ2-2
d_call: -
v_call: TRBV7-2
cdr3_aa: CASSLGSSRNTGELFF
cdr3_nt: TGTGCCAGCAGCTTAGGGTCTAGTCGGAACACCGGGGAGCTGTTTTTT

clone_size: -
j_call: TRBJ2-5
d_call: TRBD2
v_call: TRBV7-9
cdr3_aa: CASSPALAGGGETQYF
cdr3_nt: TGTGCCAGCAGCCCCGCACTTGCGGGAGGGGGTGAGACCCAGTACTTC

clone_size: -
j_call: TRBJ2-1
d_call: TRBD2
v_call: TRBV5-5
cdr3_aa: CASSATGLAGDNEQFF
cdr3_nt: TGTGCCAGCAGCGCAACCGGACTAGCGGGGGACAATGAGCAGTTCTTC

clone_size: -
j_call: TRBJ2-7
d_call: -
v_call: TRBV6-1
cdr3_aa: CASSPWLGSSYEQYF
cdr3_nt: TGTGCCAGCAGTCCATGGCTGGGCAGCTCCTACGAGCAGTACTTC

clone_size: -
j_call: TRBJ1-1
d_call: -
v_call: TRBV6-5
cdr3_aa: CASSYVGRTASEAFF
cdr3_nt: TGTGCCAGCAGTTACGTGGGGCGGACCGCCTCTGAAGCTTTCTTT

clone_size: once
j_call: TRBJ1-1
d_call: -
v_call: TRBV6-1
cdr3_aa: CASRGRGNTEAFF
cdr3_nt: TGTGCCAGCAGGGGCAGGGGGAACACTGAAGCTTTCTTT

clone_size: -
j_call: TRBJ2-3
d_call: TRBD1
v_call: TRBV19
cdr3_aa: CASTSTGPLDTQYF
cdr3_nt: TGTGCCAGTACCTCGACAGGGCCTTTAGATACGCAGTATTTT

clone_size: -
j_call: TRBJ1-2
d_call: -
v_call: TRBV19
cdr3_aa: CASSSAGLYGYTF
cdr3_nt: TGTGCCAGTAGTTCGGCAGGGCTCTATGGCTACACCTTC

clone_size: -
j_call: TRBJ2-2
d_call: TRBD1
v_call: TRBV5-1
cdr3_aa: CASSSGTGNIGELFF
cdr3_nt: TGCGCCAGCAGCTCCGGGACAGGGAACATCGGGGAGCTGTTTTTT

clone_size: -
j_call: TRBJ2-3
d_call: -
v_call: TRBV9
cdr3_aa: CASSPSLAYTDTQYF
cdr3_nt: TGTGCCAGCAGCCCTTCGCTAGCCTACACAGATACGCAGTATTTT

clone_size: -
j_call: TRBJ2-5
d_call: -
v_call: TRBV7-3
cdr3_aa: CASSLGQGRQETQYF
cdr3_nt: TGTGCCAGCAGCTTAGGCCAGGGTAGGCAAGAGACCCAGTACTTC

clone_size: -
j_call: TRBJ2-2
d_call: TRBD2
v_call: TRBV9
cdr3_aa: CASSVAGGPTGELFF
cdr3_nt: TGTGCCAGCAGCGTAGCGGGAGGGCCAACCGGGGAGCTGTTTTTT

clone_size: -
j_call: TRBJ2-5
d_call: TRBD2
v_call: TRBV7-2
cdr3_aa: CASSQGLAGYGETQYF
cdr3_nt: TGTGCCAGCAGCCAGGGACTAGCGGGATACGGGGAGACCCAGTACTTC

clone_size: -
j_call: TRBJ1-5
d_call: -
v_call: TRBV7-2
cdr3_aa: CASSLLDSSGHRVNQPQHF
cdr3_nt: TGTGCCAGCAGCTTATTGGATTCCTCGGGACACAGAGTTAATCAGCCCCAGCATTTT

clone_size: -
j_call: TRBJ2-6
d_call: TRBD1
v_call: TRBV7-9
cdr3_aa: CASSPRTGSSGANVLTF
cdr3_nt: TGTGCCAGCAGCCCGCGGACAGGATCCTCTGGGGCCAACGTCCTGACTTTC

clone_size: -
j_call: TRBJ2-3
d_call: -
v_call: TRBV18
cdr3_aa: CASSPLKGSTDTQYF
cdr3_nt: TGTGCCAGCTCACCTCTAAAGGGGAGCACAGATACGCAGTATTTT

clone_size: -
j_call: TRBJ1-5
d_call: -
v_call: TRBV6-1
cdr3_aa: CASGRYSNQPQHF
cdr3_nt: TGTGCCAGCGGCCGTTATAGCAATCAGCCCCAGCATTTT

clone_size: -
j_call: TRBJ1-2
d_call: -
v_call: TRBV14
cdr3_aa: CASSQDRRGSDGYTF
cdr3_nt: TGTGCCAGCAGCCAAGATCGGAGAGGGTCGGATGGCTACACCTTC

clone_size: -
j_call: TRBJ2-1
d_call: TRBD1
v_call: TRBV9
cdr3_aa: CASSVRDRGHNEQFF
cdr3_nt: TGTGCCAGCAGCGTTAGGGACAGGGGCCACAATGAGCAGTTCTTC

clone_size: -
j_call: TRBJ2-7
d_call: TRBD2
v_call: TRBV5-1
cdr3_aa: CASSLVTGGVSYEQYF
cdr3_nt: TGCGCCAGCAGCTTGGTAACGGGGGGGGTCTCCTACGAGCAGTACTTC

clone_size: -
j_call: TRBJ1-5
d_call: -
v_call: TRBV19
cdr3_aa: CASSPGNSNQPQHF
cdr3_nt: TGTGCCAGTAGTCCCGGTAATAGCAATCAGCCCCAGCATTTT

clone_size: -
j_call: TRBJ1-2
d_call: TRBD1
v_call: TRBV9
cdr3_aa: CASSGDREGLQLYGYTF
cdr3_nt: TGTGCCAGCAGTGGGGACAGGGAGGGGCTTCAGCTTTATGGCTACACCTTC

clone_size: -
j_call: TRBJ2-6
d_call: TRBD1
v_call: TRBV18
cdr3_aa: CASSRTRDRVGSGANVLTF
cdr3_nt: TGTGCCAGCTCGCGTACCCGAGACAGGGTGGGCTCTGGGGCCAACGTCCTGACTTTC

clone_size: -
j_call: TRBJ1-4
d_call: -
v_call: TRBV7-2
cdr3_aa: CASSLAGSEKLFF
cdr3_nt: TGTGCCAGCAGCTTAGCAGGGAGCGAAAAACTGTTTTTT

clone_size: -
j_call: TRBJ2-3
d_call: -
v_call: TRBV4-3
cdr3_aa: CASSQDLLARVTDTQYF
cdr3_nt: TGCGCCAGCAGCCAAGATCTACTAGCAAGGGTTACAGATACGCAGTATTTT

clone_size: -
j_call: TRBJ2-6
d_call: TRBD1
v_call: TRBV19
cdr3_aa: CASSQGQGWAGANVLTF
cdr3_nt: TGTGCCAGTAGCCAAGGACAGGGTTGGGCTGGGGCCAACGTCCTGACTTTC

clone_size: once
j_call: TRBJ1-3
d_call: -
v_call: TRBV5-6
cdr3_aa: CASSLVQRGNTIYF
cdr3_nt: TGTGCCAGCAGCTTGGTCCAGAGAGGTAACACCATATATTTT

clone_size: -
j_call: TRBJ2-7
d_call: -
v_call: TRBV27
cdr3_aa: CASSLWGQVQYF
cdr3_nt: TGTGCCAGCAGTTTATGGGGGCAGGTCCAGTACTTC

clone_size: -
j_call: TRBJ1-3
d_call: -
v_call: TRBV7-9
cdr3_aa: CASSFEQGGSGNTIYF
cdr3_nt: TGTGCCAGCAGCTTCGAACAGGGCGGCTCTGGAAACACCATATATTTT

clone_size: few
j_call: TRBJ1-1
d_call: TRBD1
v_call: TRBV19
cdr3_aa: CASTWTGTVNTEAFF
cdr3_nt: TGTGCCAGTACCTGGACCGGGACAGTGAACACTGAAGCTTTCTTT

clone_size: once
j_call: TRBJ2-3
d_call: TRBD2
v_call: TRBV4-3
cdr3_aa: CASSQDGGASTDTQYF
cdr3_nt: TGCGCCAGCAGCCAAGACGGGGGGGCCTCCACAGATACGCAGTATTTT

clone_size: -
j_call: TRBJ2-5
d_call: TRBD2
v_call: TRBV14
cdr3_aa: CASSPLAGDPQETQYF
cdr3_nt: TGTGCCAGCAGCCCACTAGCGGGGGACCCCCAAGAGACCCAGTACTTC

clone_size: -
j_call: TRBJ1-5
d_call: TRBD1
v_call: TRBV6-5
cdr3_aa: CASSSTGQGGSGPQHF
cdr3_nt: TGTGCCAGCAGTTCTACCGGACAGGGAGGGTCGGGGCCCCAGCATTTT

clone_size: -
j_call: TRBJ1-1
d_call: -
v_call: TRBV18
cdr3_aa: CASSPPEFNTEAFF
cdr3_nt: TGTGCCAGCTCACCACCAGAGTTCAACACTGAAGCTTTCTTT

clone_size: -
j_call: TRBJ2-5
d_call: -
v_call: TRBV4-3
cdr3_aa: CASSQDRRETQYF
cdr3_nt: TGCGCCAGCAGCCAAGATAGGCGGGAGACCCAGTACTTC

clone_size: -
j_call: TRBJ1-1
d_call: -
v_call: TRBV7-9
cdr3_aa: CASSSPGPGGMTEAFF
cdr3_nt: TGTGCCAGCAGCTCCCCGGGGCCCGGAGGGATGACTGAAGCTTTCTTT

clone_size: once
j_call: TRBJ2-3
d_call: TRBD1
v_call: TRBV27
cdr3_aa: CASQTGGRLNTQYF
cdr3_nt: TGTGCCAGCCAGACAGGGGGTCGGTTGAATACGCAGTATTTT

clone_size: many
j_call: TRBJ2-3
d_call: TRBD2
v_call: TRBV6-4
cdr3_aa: CASSGTSGGTDTQYF
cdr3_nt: TGTGCCAGCAGTGGGACTAGCGGGGGCACAGATACGCAGTATTTT

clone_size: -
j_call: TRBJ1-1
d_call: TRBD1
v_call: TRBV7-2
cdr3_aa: CASSLGQGMPPLMNTEAFF
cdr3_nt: TGTGCCAGCAGCTTAGGACAGGGGATGCCGCCGCTCATGAACACTGAAGCTTTCTTT

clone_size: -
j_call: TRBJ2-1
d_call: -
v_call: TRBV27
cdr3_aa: CASSLAWGGLSRNEQFF
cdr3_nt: TGTGCCAGCAGTTTAGCATGGGGGGGCCTTTCGAGGAATGAGCAGTTCTTC

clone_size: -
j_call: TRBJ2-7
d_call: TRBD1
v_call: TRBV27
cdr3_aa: CASSRGTGKFEQYF
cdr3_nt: TGTGCCAGCAGTAGAGGGACAGGGAAGTTCGAGCAGTACTTC